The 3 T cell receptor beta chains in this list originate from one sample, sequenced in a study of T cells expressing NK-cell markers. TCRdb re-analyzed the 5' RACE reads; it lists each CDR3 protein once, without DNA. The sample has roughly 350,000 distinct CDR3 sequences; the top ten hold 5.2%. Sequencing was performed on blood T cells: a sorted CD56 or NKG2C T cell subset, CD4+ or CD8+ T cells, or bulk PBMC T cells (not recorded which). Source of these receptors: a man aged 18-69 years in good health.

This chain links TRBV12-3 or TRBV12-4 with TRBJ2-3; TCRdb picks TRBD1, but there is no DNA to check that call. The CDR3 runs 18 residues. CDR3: CASSLRPMGTGATDTQYF.

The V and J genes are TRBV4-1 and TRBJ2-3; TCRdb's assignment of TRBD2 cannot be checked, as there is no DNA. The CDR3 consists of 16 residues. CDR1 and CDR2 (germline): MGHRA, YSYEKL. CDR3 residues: CASSLTGLAIADTQYF.

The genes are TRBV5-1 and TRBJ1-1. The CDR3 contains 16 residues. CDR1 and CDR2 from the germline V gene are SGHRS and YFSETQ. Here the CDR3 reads CASSFPYRGPNTEAFF.